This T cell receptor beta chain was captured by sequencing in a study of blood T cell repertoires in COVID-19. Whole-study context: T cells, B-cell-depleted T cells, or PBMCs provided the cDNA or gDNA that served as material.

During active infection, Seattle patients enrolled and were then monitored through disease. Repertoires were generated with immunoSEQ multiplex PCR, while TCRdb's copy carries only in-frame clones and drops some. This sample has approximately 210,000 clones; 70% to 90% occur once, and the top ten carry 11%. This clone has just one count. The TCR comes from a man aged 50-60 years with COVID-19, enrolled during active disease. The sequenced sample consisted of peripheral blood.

For the CDR3, the DNA is TGTGCCAGCACCCCCCCCTCCGGGAGGGGGCGGCAAGGCTATGGCTACACCTTC. Encoded protein: CASTPPSGRGRQGYGYTF. The chain recombines TRBV28 with TRBJ1-2; 7 bases fit TRBD1. The CDR3 has 18 residues. With 7 bases clipped from V and 4 bases from J, the junction kept 21 bases outside the gene matches. Looked up from germline, CDR1 is MDHEN and CDR2 is SYDVKM.